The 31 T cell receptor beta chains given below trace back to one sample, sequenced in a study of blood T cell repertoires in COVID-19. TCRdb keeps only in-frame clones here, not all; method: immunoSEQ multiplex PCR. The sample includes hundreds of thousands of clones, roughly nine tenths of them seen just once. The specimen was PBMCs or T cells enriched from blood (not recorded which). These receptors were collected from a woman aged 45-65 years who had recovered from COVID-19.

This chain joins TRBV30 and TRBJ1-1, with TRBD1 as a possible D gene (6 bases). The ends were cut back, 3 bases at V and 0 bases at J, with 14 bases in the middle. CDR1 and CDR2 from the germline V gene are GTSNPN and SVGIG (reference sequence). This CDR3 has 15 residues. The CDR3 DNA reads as TGTGCCTGGAGGGAAAAAACAGGGTTGAACACTGAAGCTTTCTTT. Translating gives CAWREKTGLNTEAFF.

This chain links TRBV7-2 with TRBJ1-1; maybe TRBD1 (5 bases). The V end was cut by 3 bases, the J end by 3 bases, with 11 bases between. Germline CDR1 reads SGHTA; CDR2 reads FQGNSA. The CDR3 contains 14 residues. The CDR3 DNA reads TGTGCCAGCAGCTTGGACGGACACCACACTGAAGCTTTCTTT. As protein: CASSLDGHHTEAFF.

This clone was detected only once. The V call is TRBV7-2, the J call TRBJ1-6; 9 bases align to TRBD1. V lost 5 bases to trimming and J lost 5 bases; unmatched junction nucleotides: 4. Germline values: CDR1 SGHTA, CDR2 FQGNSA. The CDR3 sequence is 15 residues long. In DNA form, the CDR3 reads TGTGCCAGCAGCGCGCGACAGGGGGATAATTCACCCCTCCACTTT. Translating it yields CASSARQGDNSPLHF.

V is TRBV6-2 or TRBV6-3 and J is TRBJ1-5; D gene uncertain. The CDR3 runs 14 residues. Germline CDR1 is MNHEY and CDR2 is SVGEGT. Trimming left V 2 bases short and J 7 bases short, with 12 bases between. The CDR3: CASSYDGRRQPQHF. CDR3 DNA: TGTGCCAGCAGTTACGATGGTCGGCGGCAGCCCCAGCATTTT.

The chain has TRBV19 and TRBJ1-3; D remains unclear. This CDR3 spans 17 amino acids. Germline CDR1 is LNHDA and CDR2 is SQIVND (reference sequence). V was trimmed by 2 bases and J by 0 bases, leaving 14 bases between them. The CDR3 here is CASSIRARRNSGNTIYF. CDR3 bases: TGTGCCAGTAGTATAAGGGCCAGGAGGAACTCTGGAAACACCATATATTTT.

CDR3 residues: CASSGQGLNQPQHF. For the CDR3, the DNA is TGTGCCAGCAGTGGACAGGGCCTCAATCAGCCCCAGCATTTT. This chain links TRBV2 with TRBJ1-5; 7 nucleotides line up with TRBD1. V lost 4 bases, J lost 3 bases, and 3 bases stayed unmatched. The germline CDR1 and CDR2 sequences are SNHLY and FYNNEI. The CDR3 has 14 residues.

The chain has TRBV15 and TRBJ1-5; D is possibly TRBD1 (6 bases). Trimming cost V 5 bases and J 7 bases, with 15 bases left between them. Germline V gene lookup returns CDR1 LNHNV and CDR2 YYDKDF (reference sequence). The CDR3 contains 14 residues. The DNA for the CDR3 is TGTGCCACCAGCCCTACAGGGTCGAGGCAGCCCCAGCATTTT. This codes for CATSPTGSRQPQHF.

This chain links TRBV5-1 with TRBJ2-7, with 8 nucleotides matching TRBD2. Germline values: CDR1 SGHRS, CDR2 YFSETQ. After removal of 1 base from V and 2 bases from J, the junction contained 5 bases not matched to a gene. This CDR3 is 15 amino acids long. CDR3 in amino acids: CASSLRGSGTYEQYF. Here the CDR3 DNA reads TGCGCCAGCAGCTTGAGGGGTAGCGGGACCTACGAGCAGTACTTC.

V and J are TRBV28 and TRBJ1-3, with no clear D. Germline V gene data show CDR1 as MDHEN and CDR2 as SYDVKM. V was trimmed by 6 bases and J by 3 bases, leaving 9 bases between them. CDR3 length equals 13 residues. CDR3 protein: CASRAGVGNTIYF. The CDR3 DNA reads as TGTGCCAGCAGAGCCGGGGTTGGAAACACCATATATTTT.

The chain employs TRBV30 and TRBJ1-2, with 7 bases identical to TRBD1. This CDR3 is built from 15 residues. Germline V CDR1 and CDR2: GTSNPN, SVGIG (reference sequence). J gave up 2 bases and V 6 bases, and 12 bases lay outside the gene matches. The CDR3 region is CACTRFGGGNYGYTF. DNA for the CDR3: TGTGCCTGTACGAGGTTCGGAGGGGGCAACTATGGCTACACCTTC.

The chain's CDR3 is CASSPGGLAGDGEQFF. DNA for the CDR3: TGTGCCAGCAGCCCCGGGGGGCTAGCGGGAGACGGTGAGCAGTTCTTC. V gene TRBV9 combines with J gene TRBJ2-1; 10 nucleotides line up with TRBD2. After removal of 4 bases from V and 9 bases from J, the junction contained 13 bases not matched to a gene. The germline gives CDR1 SGDLS, CDR2 YYNGEE. The CDR3 has 16 amino acids.

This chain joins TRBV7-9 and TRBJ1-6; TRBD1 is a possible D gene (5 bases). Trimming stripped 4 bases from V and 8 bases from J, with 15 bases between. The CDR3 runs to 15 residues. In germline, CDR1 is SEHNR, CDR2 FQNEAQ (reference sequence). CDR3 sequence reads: CASSSGDSKDSPLHF. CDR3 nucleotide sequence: TGTGCCAGCAGCTCCGGTGACAGCAAGGATTCACCCCTCCACTTT.

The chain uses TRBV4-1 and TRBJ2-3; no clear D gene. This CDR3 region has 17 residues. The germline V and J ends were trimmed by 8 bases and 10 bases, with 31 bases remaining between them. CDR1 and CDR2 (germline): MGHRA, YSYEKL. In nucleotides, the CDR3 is TGCGCCAGCGCCTTCCGGTTTTTAGACACTTCGCAACACGCGCAGTATTTT. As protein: CASAFRFLDTSQHAQYF.

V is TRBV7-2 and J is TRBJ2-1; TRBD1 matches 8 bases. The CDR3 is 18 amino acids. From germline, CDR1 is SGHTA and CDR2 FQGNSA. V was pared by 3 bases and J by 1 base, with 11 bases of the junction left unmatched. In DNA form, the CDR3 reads TGTGCCAGCAGCTTGCGGGACAGGTACAGTCCATCCTACAATGAGCAGTTCTTC. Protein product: CASSLRDRYSPSYNEQFF. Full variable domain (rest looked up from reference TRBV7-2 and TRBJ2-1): GAGVSQSPSNKVTEKGKDVELRCDPISGHTALYWYRQSLGQGLEFLIYFQGNSAPDKSGLPSDRFSAERTGGSVSTLTIQRTQQEDSAVYLCASSLRDRYSPSYNEQFFGPGTRLTVL.

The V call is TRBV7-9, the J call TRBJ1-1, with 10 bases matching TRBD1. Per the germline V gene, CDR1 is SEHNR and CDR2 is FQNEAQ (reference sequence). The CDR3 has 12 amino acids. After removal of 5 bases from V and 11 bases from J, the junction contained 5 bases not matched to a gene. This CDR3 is CASSLGQGDAFF. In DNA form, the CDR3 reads TGTGCCAGCAGCCTTGGACAGGGGGACGCTTTCTTT.

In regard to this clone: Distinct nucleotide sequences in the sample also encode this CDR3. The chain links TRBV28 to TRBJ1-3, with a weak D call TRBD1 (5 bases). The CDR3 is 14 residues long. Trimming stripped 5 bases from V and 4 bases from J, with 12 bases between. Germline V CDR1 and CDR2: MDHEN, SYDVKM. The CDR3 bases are TGTGCCAGCAGTCTGGCAGGGTCAGGAAACACCATATATTTT. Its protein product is CASSLAGSGNTIYF. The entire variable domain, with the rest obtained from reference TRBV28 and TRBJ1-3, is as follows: DVKVTQSSRYLVKRTGEKVFLECVQDMDHENMFWYRQDPGLGLRLIYFSYDVKMKEKGDIPEGYSVSREKKERFSLILESASTNQTSMYLCASSLAGSGNTIYFGEGSWLTVV.

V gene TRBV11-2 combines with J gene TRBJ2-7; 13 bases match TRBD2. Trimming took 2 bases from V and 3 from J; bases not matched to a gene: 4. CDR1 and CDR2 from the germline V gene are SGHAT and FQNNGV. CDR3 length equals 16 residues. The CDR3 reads CASSLSRTSGGYEQYF. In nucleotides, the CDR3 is TGTGCCAGCAGCTTATCAAGGACTAGCGGGGGCTACGAGCAGTACTTC.

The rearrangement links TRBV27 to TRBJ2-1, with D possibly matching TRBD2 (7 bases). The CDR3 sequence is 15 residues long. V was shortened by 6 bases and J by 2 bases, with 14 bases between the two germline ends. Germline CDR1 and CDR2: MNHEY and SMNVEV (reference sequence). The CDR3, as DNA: TGTGCCAGCAGAGCCGTCGGGGGGCCCTACAATGAGCAGTTCTTC. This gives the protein CASRAVGGPYNEQFF.

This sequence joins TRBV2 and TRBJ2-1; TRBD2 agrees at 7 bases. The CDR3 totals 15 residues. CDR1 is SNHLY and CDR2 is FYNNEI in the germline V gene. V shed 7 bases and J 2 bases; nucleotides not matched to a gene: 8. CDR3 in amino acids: CASKLAEGPYNEQFF. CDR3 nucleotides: TGTGCCAGCAAGCTAGCGGAGGGCCCCTACAATGAGCAGTTCTTC.

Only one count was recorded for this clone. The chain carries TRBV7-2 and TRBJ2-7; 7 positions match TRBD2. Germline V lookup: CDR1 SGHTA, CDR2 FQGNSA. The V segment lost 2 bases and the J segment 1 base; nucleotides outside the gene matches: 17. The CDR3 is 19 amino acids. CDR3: CASSLQNPGLLAVSYEQYF. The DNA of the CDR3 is TGTGCCAGCAGCTTACAAAACCCGGGGCTCCTAGCGGTATCCTACGAGCAGTACTTC.

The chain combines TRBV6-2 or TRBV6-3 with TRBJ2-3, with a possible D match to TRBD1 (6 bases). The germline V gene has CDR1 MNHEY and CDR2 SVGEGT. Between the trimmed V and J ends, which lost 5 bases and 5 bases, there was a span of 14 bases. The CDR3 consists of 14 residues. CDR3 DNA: TGTGCCAGCAGTACTGGGGGCCAGCGAGATACGCAGTATTTT. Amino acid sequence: CASSTGGQRDTQYF.

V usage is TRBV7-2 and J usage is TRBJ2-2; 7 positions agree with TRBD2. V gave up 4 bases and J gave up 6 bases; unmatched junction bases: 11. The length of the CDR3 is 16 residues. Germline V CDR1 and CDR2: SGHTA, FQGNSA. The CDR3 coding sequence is TGTGCCAGCAGCTCCCTGCGGGGGAGATTAGCCGGGGAGCTGTTTTTT. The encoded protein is CASSSLRGRLAGELFF.

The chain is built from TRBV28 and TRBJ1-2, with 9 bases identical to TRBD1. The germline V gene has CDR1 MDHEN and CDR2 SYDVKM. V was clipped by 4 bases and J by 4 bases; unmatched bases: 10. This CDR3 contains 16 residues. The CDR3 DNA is TGTGCCAGCAGTTCGAGGGGACAGGGTAGGGGCTATGGCTACACCTTC. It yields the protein CASSSRGQGRGYGYTF.

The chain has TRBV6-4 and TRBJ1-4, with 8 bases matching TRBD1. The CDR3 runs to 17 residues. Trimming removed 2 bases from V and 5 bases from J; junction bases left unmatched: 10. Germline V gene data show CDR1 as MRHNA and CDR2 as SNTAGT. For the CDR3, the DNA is TGTGCCAGCAGTGACCCAAAAGTCCACAGGGGGAATGAAAAACTGTTTTTT. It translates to CASSDPKVHRGNEKLFF.

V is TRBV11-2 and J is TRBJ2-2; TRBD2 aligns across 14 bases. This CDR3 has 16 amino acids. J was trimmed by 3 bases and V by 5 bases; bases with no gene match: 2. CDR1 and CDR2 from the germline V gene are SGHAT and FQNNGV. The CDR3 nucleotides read TGTGCCAGCAGCCCGGGACTAGCGGGAGACACCGGGGAGCTGTTTTTT. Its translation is CASSPGLAGDTGELFF.

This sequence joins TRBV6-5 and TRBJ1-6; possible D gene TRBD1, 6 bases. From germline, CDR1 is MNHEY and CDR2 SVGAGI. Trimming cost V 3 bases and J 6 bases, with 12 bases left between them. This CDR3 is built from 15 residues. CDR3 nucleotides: TGTGCCAGCAGTTATGATAGGGGGAGTAATTCACCCCTCCACTTT. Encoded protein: CASSYDRGSNSPLHF.

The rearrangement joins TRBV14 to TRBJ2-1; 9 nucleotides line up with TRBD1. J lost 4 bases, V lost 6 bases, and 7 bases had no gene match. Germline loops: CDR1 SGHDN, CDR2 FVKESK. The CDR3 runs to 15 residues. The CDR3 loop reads CASRQTGTGYNEQFF. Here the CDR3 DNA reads TGTGCCAGCAGACAAACCGGGACAGGGTACAATGAGCAGTTCTTC.

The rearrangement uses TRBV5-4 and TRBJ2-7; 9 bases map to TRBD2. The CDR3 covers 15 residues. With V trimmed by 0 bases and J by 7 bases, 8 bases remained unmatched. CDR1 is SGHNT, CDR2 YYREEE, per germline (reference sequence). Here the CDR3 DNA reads TGTGCCAGCAGCTTGGAGGGCGGGAGGGCCTGGGAGCAGTACTTC. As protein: CASSLEGGRAWEQYF.

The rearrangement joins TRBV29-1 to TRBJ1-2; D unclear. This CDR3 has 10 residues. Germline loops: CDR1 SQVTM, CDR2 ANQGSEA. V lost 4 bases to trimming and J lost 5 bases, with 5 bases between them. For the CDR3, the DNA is TGCAGCGTTGTGGAGTATGGCTACACCTTC. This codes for CSVVEYGYTF.

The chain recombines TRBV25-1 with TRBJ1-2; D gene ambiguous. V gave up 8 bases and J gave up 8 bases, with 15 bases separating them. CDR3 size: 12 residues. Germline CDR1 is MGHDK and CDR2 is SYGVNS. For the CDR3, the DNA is TGTGCCAGCTCGACCGAGGGTTGGGGCTACACCTTC. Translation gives CASSTEGWGYTF.

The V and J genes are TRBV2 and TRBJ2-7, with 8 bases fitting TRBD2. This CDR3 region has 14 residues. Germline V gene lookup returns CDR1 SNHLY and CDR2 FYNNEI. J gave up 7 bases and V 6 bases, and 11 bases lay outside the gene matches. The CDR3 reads CASSSIAGRGEQYF. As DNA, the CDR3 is TGTGCCAGCAGCTCTATAGCGGGAAGGGGGGAGCAGTACTTC. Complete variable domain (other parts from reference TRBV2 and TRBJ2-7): EPEVTQTPSHQVTQMGQEVILRCVPISNHLYFYWYRQILGQKVEFLVSFYNNEISEKSEIFDDQFSVERPDGSNFTLKIRSTKLEDSAMYFCASSSIAGRGEQYFGPGTRLTVT.